This T cell receptor (beta chain) is from a study of identical twins. Note on this clonotype: Antigen: not known.

TCRdb itself ran the 5' RACE reads through MiXCR, one entry per CDR3 protein. The profile shows roughly 630,000 distinct CDR3 sequences, less than 9% of them singletons. V lost 3 bases to trimming and J lost 1 base; unmatched junction nucleotides: 3. CDR3 length: 15 amino acids. Study-wide results and limits: With abundant cord blood beta clonotypes, insertions were fewer; memory repertoires showed no such pattern. Within beta out-of-frame sequences, the excess sharing observed between twins was weaker.

This sample was also put to use in a study of yellow fever vaccine responses in identical twins.

The chain uses TRBV12-3 or TRBV12-4 and TRBJ2-5; 9 bases fit TRBD2. The specimen sequenced was PBMCs. The TCR sequence derives from a woman aged 18-30 years in good health. The CDR3 nucleotides are TGTGCCAGCAGTTTCCGAGCGGGGGGCCAAGAGACCCAGTACTTC. It codes for CASSFRAGGQETQYF.